This TCR beta chain was captured by sequencing in a study of T-cell memory formation after mild COVID-19. TCR alpha and TCR beta cDNA libraries carrying sample barcodes and UMIs came from 5'RACE with constant-segment primers. TCRdb processed the 5' RACE reads anew with MiXCR; each CDR3 protein has one entry. The sample yields more than 400,000 distinct CDR3 sequences, about 20% seen once. The CDR3 extends over 16 amino acids. V was shortened by 3 bases and J by 4 bases, with 19 bases between the two germline ends. The germline CDR1 and CDR2 sequences are SGDLS and YYNGEE. This clonotype was seen repeatedly, ten times or more.

V usage is TRBV9 and J usage is TRBJ1-1, with a tentative D call TRBD1 (5 bases). Sequenced sample: PBMCs or a T cell subset sorted from them (not recorded which). This receptor was identified in an adult woman who had mild COVID-19 (a few samples of this study predate the infection). Cell type and time point are not known. The CDR3 reads CASSAKEGREGTEAFF. The CDR3 region has the DNA TGTGCCAGCAGCGCAAAGGAGGGCAGGGAGGGCACTGAAGCTTTCTTT.